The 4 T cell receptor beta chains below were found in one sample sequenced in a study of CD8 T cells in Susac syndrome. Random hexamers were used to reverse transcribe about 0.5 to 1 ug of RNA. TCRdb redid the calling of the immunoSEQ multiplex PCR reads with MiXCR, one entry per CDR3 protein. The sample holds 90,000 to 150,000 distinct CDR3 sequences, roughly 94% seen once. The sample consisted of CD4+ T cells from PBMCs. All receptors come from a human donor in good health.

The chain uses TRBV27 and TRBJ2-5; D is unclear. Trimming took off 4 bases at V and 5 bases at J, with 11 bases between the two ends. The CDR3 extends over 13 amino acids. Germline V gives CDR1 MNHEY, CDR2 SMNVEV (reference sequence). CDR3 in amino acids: CASSSPIAETQYF. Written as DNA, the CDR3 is TGTGCCAGCAGTTCCCCCATAGCTGAGACCCAGTACTTC.

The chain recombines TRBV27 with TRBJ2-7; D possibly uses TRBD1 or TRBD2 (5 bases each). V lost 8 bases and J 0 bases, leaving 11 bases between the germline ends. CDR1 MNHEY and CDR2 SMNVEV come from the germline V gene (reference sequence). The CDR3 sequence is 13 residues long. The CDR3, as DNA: TGTGCCAGCGGGGACGCCAGCTCCTACGAGCAGTACTTC. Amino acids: CASGDASSYEQYF.

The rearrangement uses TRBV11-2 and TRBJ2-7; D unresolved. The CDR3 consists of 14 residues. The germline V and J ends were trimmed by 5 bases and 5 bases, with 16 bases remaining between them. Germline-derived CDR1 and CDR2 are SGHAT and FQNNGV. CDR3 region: CASSTTQSSDEQYF. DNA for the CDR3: TGTGCCAGCAGCACCACACAATCGTCCGACGAGCAGTACTTC.

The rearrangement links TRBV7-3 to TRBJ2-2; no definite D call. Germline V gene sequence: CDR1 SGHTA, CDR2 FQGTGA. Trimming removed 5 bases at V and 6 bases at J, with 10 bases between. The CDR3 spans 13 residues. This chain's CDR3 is CASSMFSPGELFF. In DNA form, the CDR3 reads TGTGCCAGCAGCATGTTTAGCCCCGGGGAGCTGTTTTTT.